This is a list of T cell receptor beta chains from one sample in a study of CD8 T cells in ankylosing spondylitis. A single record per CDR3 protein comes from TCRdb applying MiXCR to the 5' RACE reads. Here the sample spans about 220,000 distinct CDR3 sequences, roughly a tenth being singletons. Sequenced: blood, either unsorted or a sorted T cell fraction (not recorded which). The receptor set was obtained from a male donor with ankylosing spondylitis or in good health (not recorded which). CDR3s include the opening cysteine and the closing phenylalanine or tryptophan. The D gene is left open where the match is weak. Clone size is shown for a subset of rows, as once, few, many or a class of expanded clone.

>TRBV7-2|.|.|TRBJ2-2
TGTGCCAGCAGCGCTCAACCCAGGGAATCCGGGGAGCTGTTTTTT
CASSAQPRESGELFF
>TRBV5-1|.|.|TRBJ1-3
TGCGCCAGCAGACGGGAAGACTCTGGAAACACCATATATTTT
CASRREDSGNTIYF
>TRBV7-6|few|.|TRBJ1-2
TGTGCCAGCAGCGCCGTTGCTACTGGGGAGCTTGGGTATGGCTACACCTTC
CASSAVATGELGYGYTF
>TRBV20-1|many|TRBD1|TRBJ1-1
TGCAGTGCCAATCAAGGACAGGACACTGAAGCTTTCTTT
CSANQGQDTEAFF
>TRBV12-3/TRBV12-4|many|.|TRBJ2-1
TGTGCCAGCAGTCCCCCAGGGGAACTTTACAATGAGCAGTTCTTC
CASSPPGELYNEQFF
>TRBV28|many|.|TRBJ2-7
TGTGCCAGCACCCGCCAGCGGCGGGCTACCTACGAGCAGTACTTC
CASTRQRRATYEQYF
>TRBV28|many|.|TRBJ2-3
TGTGCCAGCAGTCTCCCCCTGGGGGCCACAGATACGCAGTATTTT
CASSLPLGATDTQYF
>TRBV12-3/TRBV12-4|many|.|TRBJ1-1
TGTGCCAGCAGTCCCGGGGGTTGGGGGAACACTGAAGCTTTCTTT
CASSPGGWGNTEAFF
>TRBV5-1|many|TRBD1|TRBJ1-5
TGCGCCAGCACCTTCCCAGGGACAGGGGGCGTTCGTAGTCAGCCCCAGCATTTT
CASTFPGTGGVRSQPQHF
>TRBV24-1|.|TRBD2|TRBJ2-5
TGTGCCACCAGTGATCCAGGGACTAGTGGGGAGACCCAGTACTTC
CATSDPGTSGETQYF
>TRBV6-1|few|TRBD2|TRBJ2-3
TGTGCCAGCAGTCAAGCACTAGCGGGGGGCACAACTAGCACAGATACGCAGTATTTT
CASSQALAGGTTSTDTQYF
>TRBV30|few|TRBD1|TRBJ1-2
TGTGCCTGGAGTGTACGACCTGGACAGGACCATTTAGGTGGCTACACCTTC
CAWSVRPGQDHLGGYTF
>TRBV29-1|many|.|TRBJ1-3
TGCAGCGTCCTACAGGACACTCTCTCTGGAAACACCATATATTTT
CSVLQDTLSGNTIYF
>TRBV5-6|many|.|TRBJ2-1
TGTGCCAGCAGCTTGGGGGGGGAACATGAGCAGTTCTTC
CASSLGGEHEQFF
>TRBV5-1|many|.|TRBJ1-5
TGCGCCAGCAGCTTGAGATTAGATCAGCCCCAGCATTTT
CASSLRLDQPQHF
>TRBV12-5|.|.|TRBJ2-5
TGTGCTAGTGGTTTGGTACCATCCCAAGAGACCCAGTACTTC
CASGLVPSQETQYF
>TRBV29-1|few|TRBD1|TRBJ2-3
TGCAGCGTTGAACCGGGACAGAGCACAGATACGCAGTATTTT
CSVEPGQSTDTQYF
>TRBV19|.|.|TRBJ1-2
TGTGCCAGTTTGGCAGGGGCGAAACCGTCCTATGGCTACACCTTC
CASLAGAKPSYGYTF
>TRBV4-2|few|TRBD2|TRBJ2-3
TGTGCCAGCAGCCTTAGCGGGGGTTCAGATACGCAGTATTTT
CASSLSGGSDTQYF
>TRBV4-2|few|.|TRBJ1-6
TGTGCCAGCAGCCCCGGGGGTTTACCCCTCCACTTT
CASSPGGLPLHF
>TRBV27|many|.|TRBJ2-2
TGTGCCAGCAGTACTAGGACAGCAGGCGGGGAGCTGTTTTTT
CASSTRTAGGELFF
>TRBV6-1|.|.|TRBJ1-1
TGTGCCAGCAGTGAAAACCCCCTAGACACTGAAGCTTTCTTT
CASSENPLDTEAFF
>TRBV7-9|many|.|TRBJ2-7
TGTGCCAGCAGCCAGCCTGGGACCTACGAGCAGTACTTC
CASSQPGTYEQYF
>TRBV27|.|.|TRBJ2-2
TGTGCCAGCAGACCTCGAGCTTCGAACACCGGGGAGCTGTTTTTT
CASRPRASNTGELFF
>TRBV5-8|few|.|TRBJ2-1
TGTGCCAGCAGCCCCGAGGGGACAATAAGGGATGAGCAGTTCTTC
CASSPEGTIRDEQFF
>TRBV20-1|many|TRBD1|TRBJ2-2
TGCAGTGCTAGACCTATGGGACAGGGGGCTACCGGGGAGCTGTTTTTT
CSARPMGQGATGELFF
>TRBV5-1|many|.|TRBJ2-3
TGCGCCAGCAGCTTGGAGTCGCCGGGCACAGATACGCAGTATTTT
CASSLESPGTDTQYF
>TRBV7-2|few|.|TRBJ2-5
TGTGCCAGCAGCTCGGTCCGGGCAAAGGGGGAGACCCAGTACTTC
CASSSVRAKGETQYF
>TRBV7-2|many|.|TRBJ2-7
TGTGCCAGCAGCTTAGGGGCCGTCTCCTACGAGCAGTACTTC
CASSLGAVSYEQYF
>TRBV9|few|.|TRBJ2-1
TGTGCCAGCAGCGTAGACGCATCAACCACCTACAATGAGCAGTTCTTC
CASSVDASTTYNEQFF
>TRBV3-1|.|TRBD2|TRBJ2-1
TGTGCCAGCAGCCCACCCCCGGGGGGCTACAATGAGCAGTTCTTC
CASSPPPGGYNEQFF
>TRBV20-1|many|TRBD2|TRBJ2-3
TGCAGTGCTATCAGGGATAGCGGGGTGGGGACAGATACGCAGTATTTT
CSAIRDSGVGTDTQYF
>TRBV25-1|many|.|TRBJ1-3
TGTGCCAGCAGCTTCGACAGGTCCTACTCTGGAAACACCATATATTTT
CASSFDRSYSGNTIYF
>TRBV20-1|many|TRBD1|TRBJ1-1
TGCAGTGCTAGACAAGACAGGGGGAAAGCTTTCTTT
CSARQDRGKAFF
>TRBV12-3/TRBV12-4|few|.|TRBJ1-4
TGTGCCAGCAGCCTGCGGGCGGGGAATGAAAAACTGTTTTTT
CASSLRAGNEKLFF
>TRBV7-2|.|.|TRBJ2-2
TGTGCCAGCAGTCCCGGGGGACAGCGAACCGGGGAGCTGTTTTTT
CASSPGGQRTGELFF
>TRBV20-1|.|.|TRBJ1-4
TGCAGGGGTCAGGCTACAGGGTTCCCGGACCGGCCAAGAAGATCACTGTTTTTT
CRGQATGFPDRPRRSLFF
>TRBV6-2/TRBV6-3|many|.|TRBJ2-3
TGTGCCAGCAGCCCTCAGAGGTCGCTGGTGCATTTT
CASSPQRSLVHF
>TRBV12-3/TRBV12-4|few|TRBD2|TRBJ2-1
TGTGCCAGCGCCGTAACTAGCGGGGCCTACAATGAGCAGTTCTTC
CASAVTSGAYNEQFF
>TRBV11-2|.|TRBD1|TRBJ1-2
TGTGCCACGGGACAGGGGGCTCTCTATGGCTACACCTTC
CATGQGALYGYTF
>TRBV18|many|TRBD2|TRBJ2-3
TGTGCCAGCTCACCGGGACTAGCGGGGAGCACAGATACGCAGTATTTT
CASSPGLAGSTDTQYF
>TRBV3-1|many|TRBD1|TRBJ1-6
TGTGCCAGCAGCCAAGTGAGGCAGGGGGACTCACCCCTCCACTTT
CASSQVRQGDSPLHF
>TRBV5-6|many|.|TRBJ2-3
TGTGCCAGCAGCTTCCGGGGGCAGGATACGCAGTATTTT
CASSFRGQDTQYF
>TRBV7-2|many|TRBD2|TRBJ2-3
TGTGCCAGCGCGGGACTAGCGGGAGTTGCTAGCACAGATACGCAGTATTTT
CASAGLAGVASTDTQYF
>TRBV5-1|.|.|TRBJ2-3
TGCGCCAGCAGCGTCCGTGGGGCAACTAGCACAGATACGCAGTATTTT
CASSVRGATSTDTQYF
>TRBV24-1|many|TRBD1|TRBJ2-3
TGTGCCGTCCAGGAGGAGACAGGGCCCACAGATACGCAGTATTTT
CAVQEETGPTDTQYF
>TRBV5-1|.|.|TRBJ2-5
TGCGCCAGCAGCTTGGGCCGGGGAGCGCAAGAGACCCAGTACTTC
CASSLGRGAQETQYF
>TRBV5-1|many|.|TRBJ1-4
TGCGCCAGCAGCTTGAACGCCGCAACTAATGAAAAACTGTTTTTT
CASSLNAATNEKLFF